This T cell receptor (beta chain) was sequenced for a study of OX40 agonist ivuxolimab in advanced cancers. With regard to the full study: Ivuxolimab was an agonistic, fully human IgG2 monoclonal antibody directed against OX40 (CD134), a costimulatory receptor. Intravenous ivuxolimab was administered to patients every 2 weeks at six dose levels: 0.01, 0.1, 0.3, 1.5, 3 and 10 mg/kg. Among the 50 to 55 dose-escalation patients, around 19 had hepatocellular carcinoma, some 15 melanoma, 9 renal cell carcinoma and 9 head and neck cancer. A male proportion of roughly 80% and a mean age of 60 years, ranging from about 23 to 90, were recorded for the dose-escalation cohort. Prior anti-PD-1, anti-PD-L1 or anti-CTLA-4 therapy was permitted, and checkpoint inhibitors had been received by under 50% of dose-escalation patients. Partial responses occurred in three dose-escalation patients: two with cutaneous melanoma and one with hepatocellular carcinoma. Peripheral TCRbeta sequencing was intended to test whether TCR sequence diversity was altered and clonal T-cell expansion was caused by ivuxolimab. The monotherapy dose-escalation portion (N ≈ 57 patients) of the phase I ivuxolimab trial is reported in the paper.

With regard to this clone: What this receptor recognizes is not known. No much larger clonotype is one base removed from it; base qualities were not supplied.

Beyond this particular receptor, the publication reports: The antigen specificity of the clonally expanded peripheral T cells was not determined. At doses of 0.1 to 3.0 mg/kg, clonal expansion of both CD4+ and CD8+ blood T cells was observed from baseline to week 6. Partial responders in the 0.1-3.0 mg/kg groups had among the lowest normalized peripheral clonal expansion, especially among CD8+ T cells. Low levels of normalized T-cell clonal expansion were also seen in some nonresponding patients. On average, CD8+ T cells showed more expanded clones than CD4+ T cells after ivuxolimab.

Genomic DNA was extracted from sorted cells for sequencing of the TCRbeta CDR3 region. The immunoSEQ Assay was used to sequence the TCRbeta CDR3 regions. The table was pulled from immuneACCESS by TCRdb, which kept in-frame rearrangements only. Such tables lose some clones; where checked, under half of the loss comes from unresolved V genes, and the rest has no known cause. This sample holds some 67,000 clones; about nine tenths were observed only once. The ten top clones hold about 0.6% of the sample. Per the germline V gene, SGDLS is the CDR1 and YYNGEE is the CDR2. The CDR3 numbers 14 residues from cysteine through phenylalanine. Only the CDR3 DNA is retained, 42 bases long and in frame from the first base. From V the trimming removes 4 bases and from J it removes 2 bases, while the gene matches leave 5 bases of the junction unaccounted for. The trial excluded patients who had a history of autoimmune disease or were on systemic immunosuppression. Peripheral blood for TCR sequencing was collected from all dose cohorts at baseline, on cycle 4 day 1, and on cycle 7 day 1. Samples came from an open-label, multicenter, first-in-human phase I dose-escalation trial of ivuxolimab. Adults with locally advanced or metastatic melanoma, renal cell, hepatocellular, or head and neck squamous cell carcinoma were enrolled in the trial. CD4+ and CD8+ T cells were sorted separately from peripheral blood before TCR sequencing.

The sequence was obtained from an adult with an advanced solid tumor such as melanoma, head and neck, liver or kidney cancer. The specimen was CD4+ or CD8+ T cells sorted from blood, collected in a trial of the OX40 agonist ivuxolimab. The rearrangement combines TRBV9 with TRBJ1-2; 7 nucleotides in the junction match TRBD1. The CDR3 region: CASSHPDRNYGYTF. The base sequence is TGTGCCAGCAGCCATCCGGACAGGAACTATGGCTACACCTTC.